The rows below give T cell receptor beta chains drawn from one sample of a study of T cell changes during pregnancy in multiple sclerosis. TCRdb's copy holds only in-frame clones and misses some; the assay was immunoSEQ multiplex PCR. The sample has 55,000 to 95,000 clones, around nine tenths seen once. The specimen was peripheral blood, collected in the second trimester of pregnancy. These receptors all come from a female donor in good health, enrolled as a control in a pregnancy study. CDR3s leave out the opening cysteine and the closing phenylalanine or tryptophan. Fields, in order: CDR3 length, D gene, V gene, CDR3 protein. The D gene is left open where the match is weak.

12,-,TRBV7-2,ASSPMTEYYGYT
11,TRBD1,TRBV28,AGTGGAGYGYT
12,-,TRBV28,ASSLGGINQPQH
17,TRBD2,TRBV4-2,ASSQEGGLAGRGTGELF
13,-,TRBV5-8,ASSRPSATNEKLF
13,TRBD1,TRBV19,ASSPDRVEVETQY
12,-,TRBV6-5,ASTSSGSGNTIY
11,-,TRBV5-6,ASSLGATDTQY
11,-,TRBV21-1,ASSKGDREGYT
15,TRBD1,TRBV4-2,ASSQGPWDRGNTEAF
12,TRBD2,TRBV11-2,ASSLATAGGEQF
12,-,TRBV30,AWSVDRSRETQY
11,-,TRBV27,ASSSDRILPAF
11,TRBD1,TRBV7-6,ASSRTGPETQY
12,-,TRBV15,ATSRDRGNQPQH
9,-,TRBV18,ASSPQETQY